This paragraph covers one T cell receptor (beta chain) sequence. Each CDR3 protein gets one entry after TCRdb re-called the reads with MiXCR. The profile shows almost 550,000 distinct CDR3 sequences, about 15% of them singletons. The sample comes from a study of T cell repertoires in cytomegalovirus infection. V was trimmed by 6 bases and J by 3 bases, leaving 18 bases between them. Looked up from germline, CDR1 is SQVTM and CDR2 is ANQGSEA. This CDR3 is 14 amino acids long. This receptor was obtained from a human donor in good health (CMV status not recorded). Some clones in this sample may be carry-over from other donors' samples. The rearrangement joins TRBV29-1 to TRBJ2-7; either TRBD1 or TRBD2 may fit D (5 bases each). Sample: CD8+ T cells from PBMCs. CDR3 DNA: TGCAGCGTCCTATTACCAACGGGACGCTACGAGCAGTACTTC. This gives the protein CSVLLPTGRYEQYF.